This T cell receptor (beta chain) derives from a study of blood T cells in healthy people across ages. Whole-study findings and limits: With naive T cell percentage, TCR beta diversity showed a strong correlation. Unknown CMV status may confound age-related changes in expanded clones.

Using a J-beta primer mix together with a sample-barcoded 5' primer, a second PCR was run for roughly 7 to 11 cycles. TCRdb re-analysed the 5' RACE reads in MiXCR, keeping a single row per CDR3 protein. Among around 800,000 distinct CDR3 sequences, approximately 67% were seen once, and the ten largest hold 25% to 35%. The germline CDR1 and CDR2 sequences are SGHTA and FQGNSA. The V segment lost 5 bases and the J segment 1 base; nucleotides outside the gene matches: 9. The CDR3 length is 17 residues. About this clonotype itself: Its antigen is currently unknown.

Sample: blood. The TCR comes from a young man in good health. The rearrangement uses TRBV7-2 and TRBJ1-4, with 8 bases that match TRBD1. In nucleotides, the CDR3 is TGTGCCAGCAGCAGACGACAGGGGACAGGAACTAATGAAAAACTGTTTTTT. Its protein is CASSRRQGTGTNEKLFF.